Included here is one T cell receptor beta chain sequence, with context. Antigen unknown. The sample originates from a study of cytomegalovirus exposure and HLA in healthy donors. The primer mix had 60 Vbeta and 13 Jbeta primers. Original analysis: Unique TCR beta chains numbered around 80 million in a later analysis, with roughly 10 million shared. The assay was immunoSEQ multiplex PCR, and TCRdb's table has in-frame clones only and misses some. Clonal size and the V and J genes are those of that table, whereas D and trimming came from the DNA. This listing includes roughly 200,000 clones. The study's findings and limits: HLA alleles were associated with fewer than 20,000 TCR beta sequences in a later analysis at 0.05 false discovery rate.

The germline V and J ends were trimmed by 5 bases and 0 bases, with 7 bases remaining between them. The CDR3 has 13 residues. Per the germline V gene, CDR1 is LNHDA and CDR2 is SQIVND (reference sequence). Sequencing input: PBMCs. The chain is built from TRBV19 and TRBJ1-1; the D is unclear. The sequence was collected from a girl aged 2 to 10 in good health and CMV-seropositive. The CDR3 coding sequence is TGTGCCAGTAGTCCTCAGATGAACACTGAAGCTTTCTTT. Amino acid sequence: CASSPQMNTEAFF.